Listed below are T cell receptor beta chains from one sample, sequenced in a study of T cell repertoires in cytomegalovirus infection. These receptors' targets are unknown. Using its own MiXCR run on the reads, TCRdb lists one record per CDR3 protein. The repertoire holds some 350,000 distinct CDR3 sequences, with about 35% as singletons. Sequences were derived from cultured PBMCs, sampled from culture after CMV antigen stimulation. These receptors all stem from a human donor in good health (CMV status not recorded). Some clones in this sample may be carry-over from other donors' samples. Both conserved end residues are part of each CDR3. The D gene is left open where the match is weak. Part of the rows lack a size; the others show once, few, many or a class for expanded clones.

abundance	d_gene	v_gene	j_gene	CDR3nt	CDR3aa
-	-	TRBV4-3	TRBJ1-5	TGCGCCAGCAGCCAAGATAACAGGAACAATCAGCCCCAGCATTTT	CASSQDNRNNQPQHF
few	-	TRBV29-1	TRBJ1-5	TGCAGCGTTGGGGCCAGGGATCAGCCCCAGCATTTT	CSVGARDQPQHF
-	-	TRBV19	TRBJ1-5	TGTGCCAGTAGTCCCGCCAGGGGAGTTCAGCCCCAGCATTTT	CASSPARGVQPQHF
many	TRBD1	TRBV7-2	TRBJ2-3	TGTGCCAGCAGGAGGCAGGGACAGGGGGCAGATACGCAGTATTTT	CASRRQGQGADTQYF
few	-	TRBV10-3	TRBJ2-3	TGTGCCAGTACTCGGGACTCCGTCGCAGATACGCAGTATTTT	CASTRDSVADTQYF
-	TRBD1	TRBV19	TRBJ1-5	TGTGCCAGTAGCCGCACAGGGGTAAATCATCAGCCCCAGCATTTT	CASSRTGVNHQPQHF
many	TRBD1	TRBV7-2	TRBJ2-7	TGTGCCAGCAGCCTAACAGGGGAGCTCTACGAGCAGTACTTC	CASSLTGELYEQYF
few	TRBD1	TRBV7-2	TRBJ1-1	TGTGCCAGCAGCTTGTGGGGACAGGGGATCGCTGAAGCTTTCTTT	CASSLWGQGIAEAFF
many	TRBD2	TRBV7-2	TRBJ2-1	TGTGCCAGCATCGAAATGCCGGGACTAGCGGGTTGGGGGTTCTTC	CASIEMPGLAGWGFF
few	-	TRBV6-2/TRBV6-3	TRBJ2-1	TGTGCCAGCAGTTACGTAGCGGTGTCCTACAATGAGCAGTTCTTC	CASSYVAVSYNEQFF
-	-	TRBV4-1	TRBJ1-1	TGCGCCAGCAGCCAAGATGAAGCGGCTACGAACACTGAAGCTTTCTTT	CASSQDEAATNTEAFF
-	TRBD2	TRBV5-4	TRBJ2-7	TGTGCCAGCAGCTTGTCCGGGACTAGCGGGAGGGCCTACGAGCAGTACTTC	CASSLSGTSGRAYEQYF
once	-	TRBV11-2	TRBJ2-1	TGTGCCAGCAGCTCCCCAAGGGCCCCTCTCCGGTCCGTGGGGGCGAGCTCCTACAATGAGCAGTTCTTC	CASSSPRAPLRSVGASSYNEQFF
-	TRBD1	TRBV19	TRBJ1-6	TGTGCCACCCGGACAGGGGGCGACCATTCACCCCTCCACTTT	CATRTGGDHSPLHF
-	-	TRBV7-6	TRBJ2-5	TGTGCCAGCAGCGCCAGGGTAGGAGGGGTCTCCAAACTAATCCAAGAGACCCAGTACTTC	CASSARVGGVSKLIQETQYF
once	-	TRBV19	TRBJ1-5	TGTGCCAGTAATGAGAGGGCTCAGCCCCAGCATTTT	CASNERAQPQHF
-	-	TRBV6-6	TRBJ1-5	TGTGCCAGCAGTTACCAGCTCGGGGGGCGCGGTAGCAATCAGCCCCAGCATTTT	CASSYQLGGRGSNQPQHF
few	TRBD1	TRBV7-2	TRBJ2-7	TGTGCCAGCAGCATTACAGGGGGCAGTTACGAGCAGTACTTC	CASSITGGSYEQYF
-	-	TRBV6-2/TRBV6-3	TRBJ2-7	TGTGCCAGCGACGATAGCCCAGCCTACGAGCAGTACTTC	CASDDSPAYEQYF
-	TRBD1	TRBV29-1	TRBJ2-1	TGCAGCGCTCGGACAGGGACCTACAATGAGCAGTTCTTC	CSARTGTYNEQFF
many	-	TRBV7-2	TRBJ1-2	TGTGCCAGCAGCTTAGTACAGGGAGACTATGGCTACACCTTC	CASSLVQGDYGYTF
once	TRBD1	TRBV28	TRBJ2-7	TGTGCCAGCAGTTTCCACAGGGGGCTTAATATGGACGAGCAGTACTTC	CASSFHRGLNMDEQYF
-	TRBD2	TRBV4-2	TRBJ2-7	TGTGCCAGCAGCCAAGACCTAGCGGGAGGTTTAAGCTCCTACGAGCAGTACTTC	CASSQDLAGGLSSYEQYF
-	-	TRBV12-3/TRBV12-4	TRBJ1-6	TGTGCCAGCAGTTTATATGGGGTCAGCTCCTATAATTCACCCCTCCACTTT	CASSLYGVSSYNSPLHF
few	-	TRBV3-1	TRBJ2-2	TGTGCCAGCAGCCAGCTTGCTACGGGCGGGGAGCTGTTTTTT	CASSQLATGGELFF
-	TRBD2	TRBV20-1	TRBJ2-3	TGCAGTGCTAGAGGTCCGGGAGGGGTTCTGGATACGCAGTATTTT	CSARGPGGVLDTQYF
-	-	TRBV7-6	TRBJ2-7	TGTGCCAGCAGCGTTTTGTCCCAGCCGGGGGAGCAGTACTTC	CASSVLSQPGEQYF
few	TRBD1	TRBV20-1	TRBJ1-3	TGCAGTGCCACTAACAGGGGCTCTGGAAACACCATATATTTT	CSATNRGSGNTIYF
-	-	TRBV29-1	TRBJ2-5	TGCAGCGTTGAATGGGGGCAAGAGACCCAGTACTTC	CSVEWGQETQYF
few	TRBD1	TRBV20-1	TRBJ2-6	TGCAGTGCTCGGACAGGGGGCTCGTCTGGGGCCAACGTCCTGACTTTC	CSARTGGSSGANVLTF
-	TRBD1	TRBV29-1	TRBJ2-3	TGCAGCGTTGCCAGGGGGTTAGATACGCAGTATTTT	CSVARGLDTQYF
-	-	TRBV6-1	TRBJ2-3	TGTGCCAGCAGATCCCGACTAGTACCAGATACGCAGTATTTT	CASRSRLVPDTQYF
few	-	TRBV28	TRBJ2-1	TGTGCCAGCAGTTTAATCCCCCCCCGCGACAATGAGCAGTTCTTC	CASSLIPPRDNEQFF
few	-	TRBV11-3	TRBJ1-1	TGTGCCAGCGCCCTCGGGACGTACACTGAAGCTTTCTTT	CASALGTYTEAFF
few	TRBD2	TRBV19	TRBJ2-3	TGTGCCAGTAGGGTGGGTAGCGGGAGCGGTAGAGATACGCAGTATTTT	CASRVGSGSGRDTQYF
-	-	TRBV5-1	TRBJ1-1	TGCGCCAGCAGCTTGCAGGCAGTCGGACACACTGAAGCTTTCTTT	CASSLQAVGHTEAFF
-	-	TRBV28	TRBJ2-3	TGTGCCAGCAGTTTGGGGCAGGAGATAGATACGCAGTATTTT	CASSLGQEIDTQYF
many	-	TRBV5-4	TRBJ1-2	TGTGCCAGCAGCCAGCCGGGCCGCCACTATGGCTACACCTTC	CASSQPGRHYGYTF
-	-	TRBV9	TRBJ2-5	TGTGCCAGCAGCGGAGGCTCCCTTCAAGAGACCCAGTACTTC	CASSGGSLQETQYF
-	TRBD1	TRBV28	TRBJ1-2	TGTGCCAGCAGGATCGACAGGGGTTTCGGCTACACCTTC	CASRIDRGFGYTF
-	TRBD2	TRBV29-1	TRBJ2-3	TGCAGCGTTGATGACGGGAGGGCGCGTACGCAGTATTTT	CSVDDGRARTQYF
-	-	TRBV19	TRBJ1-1	TGTGCCAGTAGTCCCCGGGACGGTAAAGCTTTCTTT	CASSPRDGKAFF
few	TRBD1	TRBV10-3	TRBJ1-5	TGTGCCACCCAAGCGGACAGGGGGCGTCAGCCCCAGCATTTT	CATQADRGRQPQHF
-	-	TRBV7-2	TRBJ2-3	TGTGCCAGCAGCTTACCGGGGCCAGATACGCAGTATTTT	CASSLPGPDTQYF
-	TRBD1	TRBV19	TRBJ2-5	TGTGCCAGTAGTTCCGGACAGGGGGCTGAGACCCAGTACTTC	CASSSGQGAETQYF
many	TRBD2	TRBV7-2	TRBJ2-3	TGTGCCAGCAGCTTAAGACTAGCGACAGATACGCAGTATTTT	CASSLRLATDTQYF
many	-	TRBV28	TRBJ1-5	TGTGCCAGCAACGTCGGTAGCAATCAGCCCCAGCATTTT	CASNVGSNQPQHF
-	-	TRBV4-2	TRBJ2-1	TGTGCCAGCAGCCAAGACCTATATAGCGGTGAGCAGTTCTTC	CASSQDLYSGEQFF